Detailed here is one T cell receptor (beta chain). Its antigen is not identified. Random hexamers were used to reverse transcribe roughly 0.5 to 1 ug of RNA. By means of immunoSEQ multiplex PCR, TCR beta CDR3 spanning 54 Vbeta and 13 Jbeta underwent amplification. TCRdb reanalysed the immunoSEQ multiplex PCR reads using MiXCR and keeps one entry per CDR3 protein. The sample lists 55,000 to 75,000 distinct CDR3 sequences; roughly 93% were seen once. Germline assignment: CDR1 DFQATT and CDR2 SNEGSKA (reference sequence). There are 17 residues in the CDR3. The V and J ends lost 3 bases and 1 base, in that order; junction bases with no gene match: 9. This sample was taken from a study of CD8 T cells in Susac syndrome. Points from the study as a whole: As acknowledged by the study, its TCR sequencing and HLA analysis included a relatively small number of individuals.

Negative isolation was used for CD8+ and CD4+ T cells, and FACS enrichment was applied to TEMRA cells. This TCR derives from a human donor with Susac syndrome. The specimen sequenced was CD4+ T cells from PBMCs. The chain employs TRBV20-1 and TRBJ2-6; 7 bases fit TRBD2. CDR3 residues: CSARGRARRSGANVLTF. The CDR3 region has the DNA TGCAGTGCTAGGGGGAGGGCTAGGAGGTCTGGGGCCAACGTCCTGACTTTC.